The present T cell receptor beta chain was sequenced within a study of technical replicates of blood from several donors. V was pared by 1 base and J by 5 bases, with 12 bases between. Germline lookup yields CDR1 MNHNS and CDR2 SASEGT. The length of the CDR3 is 14 residues. Only in-frame clones appear in the TCRdb table, and some are missing; sequencing was by immunoSEQ multiplex PCR. Among more than 65,000 clones listed, 96% were seen once. The TCR sequence derives from a human donor in good health. Sequences were obtained from T cells isolated from PBMCs. The V and J genes are TRBV6-1 and TRBJ2-7, with D possibly TRBD2 on 7 matching bases. This CDR3 is CASSEVRGGDEQYF. The DNA of the CDR3 is TGTGCCAGCAGTGAAGTAAGGGGGGGAGACGAGCAGTACTTC.